Listed below are T cell receptor beta chains from one sample, sequenced in a study of blood T cell repertoires in COVID-19. The repertoire was sequenced with immunoSEQ multiplex PCR; TCRdb's copy has only in-frame clones and lacks some. The profile shows about 480,000 clones, roughly 90% of them singletons. Input material: PBMCs or T cells enriched from blood (not recorded which). These receptor sequences come from a woman in her forties who had recovered from COVID-19. CDR3s include the opening cysteine and the closing phenylalanine or tryptophan. The order of the fields is J gene, clone size, V gene, CDR3 protein. Only part of the rows carry a size: once, few, many, or a class if the clone is expanded.

j_gene: TRBJ2-1
abundance: .
v_gene: TRBV11-3
CDR3aa: CASSGSGRNEQFF

j_gene: TRBJ2-7
abundance: .
v_gene: TRBV27
CDR3aa: CASSPDRGYEQYF

j_gene: TRBJ2-3
abundance: .
v_gene: TRBV5-1
CDR3aa: CASSPVSGTDTQYF

j_gene: TRBJ2-5
abundance: .
v_gene: TRBV10-1
CDR3aa: CASSDTGTGRRQETQYF

j_gene: TRBJ1-2
abundance: .
v_gene: TRBV20-1
CDR3aa: CSATGDYGYTF

j_gene: TRBJ1-4
abundance: .
v_gene: TRBV18
CDR3aa: CASSRGQGMEKLFF

j_gene: TRBJ1-2
abundance: once
v_gene: TRBV6-6
CDR3aa: CASSSGTGMYGYTF

j_gene: TRBJ2-7
abundance: once
v_gene: TRBV2
CDR3aa: CASSEVALISVGEGEQYF

j_gene: TRBJ2-3
abundance: .
v_gene: TRBV6-5
CDR3aa: CASSYSILGADTQYF

j_gene: TRBJ1-2
abundance: .
v_gene: TRBV3-1/TRBV3-2
CDR3aa: CASSQDLKGGYTF

j_gene: TRBJ2-7
abundance: .
v_gene: TRBV9
CDR3aa: CASSATNSGSKSYEQYF

j_gene: TRBJ2-5
abundance: once
v_gene: TRBV5-4
CDR3aa: CASSISGRGETQYF

j_gene: TRBJ2-1
abundance: .
v_gene: TRBV7-8
CDR3aa: CASSSPKGEGLAGAIEQFF